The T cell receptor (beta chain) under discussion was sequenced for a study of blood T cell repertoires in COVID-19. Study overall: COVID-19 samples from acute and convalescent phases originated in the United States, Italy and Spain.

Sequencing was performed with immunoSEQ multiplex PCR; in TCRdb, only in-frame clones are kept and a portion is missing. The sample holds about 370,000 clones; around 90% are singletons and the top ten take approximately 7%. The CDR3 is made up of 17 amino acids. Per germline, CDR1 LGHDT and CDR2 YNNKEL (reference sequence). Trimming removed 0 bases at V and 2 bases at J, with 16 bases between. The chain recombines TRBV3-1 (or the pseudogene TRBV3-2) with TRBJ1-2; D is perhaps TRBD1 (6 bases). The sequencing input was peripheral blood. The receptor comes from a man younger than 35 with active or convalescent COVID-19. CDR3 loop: CASSQDSVEGVNYGYTF. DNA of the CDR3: TGTGCCAGCAGCCAAGATAGTGTTGAGGGGGTAAACTATGGCTACACCTTC.